This T cell receptor beta chain appears in the sequencing data of a study of glioma-infiltrating T cells (dated by TCRdb to about 2016). About the full investigation: Glioma tissue, non-neoplastic brain tissue and matched peripheral blood mononuclear cells were used as sources from which TCR alpha- and beta-chain repertoires were sequenced. Each tissue-infiltrating repertoire was compared with the same patient's peripheral blood repertoire to measure divergence between tissue and blood T-cell populations. The paired cohort comprised three low-grade glioma patients, several primary glioblastoma patients and three non-glioma patients contributing non-neoplastic brain tissue. The research as a whole found: Very few CDR3 sequences were shared between tissue and blood, attributed to high CDR3 diversity and limited sampling. In non-neoplastic patients, VJ-independent divergence between tissue and blood fell below expectation, whereas in all gliomas, and especially in low-grade gliomas, the divergence rose above expectation. The group comparisons were based on small numbers of patients: three non-neoplastic, three low-grade glioma and roughly eight glioblastoma patients.

This clonotype was counted at least ten times. Its antigen is still unknown. Base quality data are lacking; no much larger clone is found one base away. The iRepertoire nested amplicon-rescue multiplex PCR (arm-PCR) platform was used to amplify TCR alpha and beta CDR3 regions from RNA. For one-step reverse transcription and amplification, about 90-400 ng of tissue mRNA or PBMC total RNA was used as input. Following bead purification, Illumina adapters were added by a secondary multiplex PCR, and the libraries were gel-purified between 200 and 400 bp. Demultiplexing relied on internal 6-nucleotide barcodes carried by the libraries. Libraries were sequenced on an Illumina MiSeq with 2x220 or 2x250 nucleotide paired-end reads. In the source study's methods: Paired reads were merged using FLASH 1.2.11 and aligned with BWA-MEM to the GRCh37 human genome, and TRA and TRB reads were then extracted. For V and J assignment, an IMGT-derived reference of cassette sequences and CDR3 motifs that included pseudogenes was used. Reads were translated in three frames, and productive CDR3s were defined as those with a C...FGXG motif and no stop codons. Clonotypes were defined as unique combinations of V-J cassette pair and CDR3 amino acid sequence. Reads were filtered by Hamming distance, thresholded by each sample's sequence error rate in mapped regions. TCRdb cleaned the public reads at Q25 with fastp, built clones with MiXCR and kept in-frame beta chains. Entries that share a CDR3 protein sequence are merged under the most common genes and DNA. In this record, the V and J calls reflect TCRdb's handling and not the investigators' own analysis. The sample yields some 110,000 distinct CDR3 sequences; roughly 25% were counted once. Clones ranked in the top ten supply 15% of the sample.

The TCR sequence derives from a human donor with low-grade glioma or glioblastoma, undergoing nonglioma brain surgery, or in good health (not recorded which). Sequenced: glioma tissue, nonneoplastic brain tissue, or PBMCs (not recorded which).

The encoded CDR3 is CASSPGLTQETQYF. The base sequence is TGTGCCAGCTCACCGGGACTCACCCAAGAGACCCAGTACTTC. The sequence is built from TRBV18 and TRBJ2-5; the D region possibly corresponds to TRBD2 (6 bases align). CDR1 and CDR2 (KGHSH, LQKENI) derive from the germline V gene. Taken from cysteine to phenylalanine, the CDR3 has 14 residues. The retained sequence is limited to the CDR3, 42 bases, with the frame set at the first base. Trimming costs V 3 bases and J 1 base, and their ends lie 9 bases apart.